Listed here is a single T cell receptor beta chain. The table came from immunoSEQ multiplex PCR; TCRdb's copy has only in-frame clones and leaves some out. The sample lists some 300,000 clones, about 87% occurring once. With 1 base removed from V and 4 bases from J, the gap between germline ends came to 13 bases. The CDR3 contains 15 residues. The germline V gene has CDR1 SGHNT and CDR2 YENEEA. Seattle's cohort entered during active infection and was followed longitudinally. This specimen belongs to a study of blood T cell repertoires in COVID-19. This clonotype originated in a woman between 45 and 65 years old with COVID-19, enrolled during active disease. The rearrangement links TRBV11-3 to TRBJ1-2; no clear D gene. The sequencing input was peripheral blood. DNA of the CDR3: TGTGCCAGCAGCTTAGTAAGCGAGCCGCGCTATGGCTACACCTTC. Protein product: CASSLVSEPRYGYTF.